The 26 T cell receptor beta chains given below trace back to one sample, sequenced in a study of cytotoxic CD8 clonotypes in ibrutinib-treated CLL. Libraries were prepared by immunoSEQ multiplex PCR; TCRdb keeps only in-frame clonotypes and omits some of them. Among more than 85,000 clones listed, approximately 77% were seen once. This material consisted of PBMCs, taken after 24 months of ibrutinib treatment. All receptors derive from a human donor with chronic lymphocytic leukemia.

CDR3 in DNA: TGTGCCAGTACCTCAGACAGGGACCGTAGTCAGCCCCAGCATTTT. Amino acid sequence: CASTSDRDRSQPQHF. This chain uses TRBV19 with TRBJ1-5, with 7 bases identical to TRBD1. This CDR3 spans 15 amino acids. Per the germline V gene, CDR1 is LNHDA and CDR2 is SQIVND (reference sequence). Trimming took 7 bases from V and 6 from J; bases not matched to a gene: 12.

The V gene is TRBV19, the J gene TRBJ2-1, with 10 nucleotides matching TRBD2. The CDR3 is made up of 15 amino acids. CDR1 LNHDA and CDR2 SQIVND come from the germline V gene (reference sequence). V shed 1 base, J shed 6 bases, and the junction held 3 bases outside the gene matches. Here the CDR3 DNA reads TGTGCCAGTAGTATAGGTAGCGGGAGGCCCAATGAGCAGTTCTTC. It specifies CASSIGSGRPNEQFF.

The V gene is TRBV7-3, the J gene TRBJ2-3, with 8 bases matching TRBD2. The length of the CDR3 is 15 residues. CDR1 and CDR2 (germline): SGHTA, FQGTGA. J was trimmed by 0 bases and V by 5 bases; bases with no gene match: 4. DNA of the CDR3: TGTGCCAGCAGCCTAATAGCGGGAAGCACAGATACGCAGTATTTT. As protein: CASSLIAGSTDTQYF. Full variable domain (remainder filled in from reference TRBV7-3 and TRBJ2-3): GAGVSQTPSNKVTEKGKYVELRCDPISGHTALYWYRQSLGQGPEFLIYFQGTGAADDSGLPNDRFFAVRPEGSVSTLKIQRTERGDSAVYLCASSLIAGSTDTQYFGPGTRLTVL.

The chain recombines TRBV7-9 with TRBJ1-1; 7 bases match TRBD1. V dropped 1 base and J dropped 7; count of bases not matched to a gene: 0. Germline V CDR1 and CDR2: SEHNR, FQNEAQ (reference sequence). The CDR3 covers 12 residues. CDR3 sequence (DNA): TGTGCCAGCAGCTTAGGGGACAGTGAAGCTTTCTTT. Amino acids: CASSLGDSEAFF.

J is TRBJ2-3 and V is TRBV7-3; D might be TRBD2 (5 bases). The V end lost 8 bases, the J end lost 0 bases, and 12 bases lay between the germline ends. CDR3 length equals 14 residues. CDR1 is SGHTA, CDR2 FQGTGA, per germline. As DNA, the CDR3 is TGTGCCAGCCTTCCGGGATCTAGCACAGATACGCAGTATTTT. Translated: CASLPGSSTDTQYF.

V is TRBV9 and J is TRBJ1-2; TRBD1 agrees at 10 bases. The germline V gene encodes CDR1 SGDLS and CDR2 YYNGEE. The V gene end was trimmed by 4 bases and the J gene end by 1 base; junction bases not matched to a gene: 1. CDR3 length: 14 amino acids. The CDR3 DNA is TGTGCCAGCAGCCGGACAGGGGGTAACTATGGCTACACCTTC. This codes for CASSRTGGNYGYTF.

This clone was counted a single time. The rearrangement links TRBV5-6 to TRBJ1-2; D remains ambiguous. The CDR3 spans 13 residues. Germline lookup yields CDR1 SGHDT and CDR2 YYEEEE. The V end lost 4 bases, the J end lost 3 bases, and 10 bases lay between the germline ends. This chain's CDR3 is CASSPGPDYGYTF. CDR3 in DNA: TGTGCCAGCAGCCCGGGTCCCGACTATGGCTACACCTTC.

This clone was seen a single time. At one end the junction does not follow the germline gene, possibly because of a read error. V gene TRBV6-1 combines with J gene TRBJ1-5; D call uncertain. This CDR3 has 12 amino acids. Germline V CDR1 and CDR2: MNHNS, SASEGT. As DNA, the CDR3 is TGTGCCATCAGTGAGGGTGGGCAGCCCCAGCATTTT. It specifies CAISEGGQPQHF.

This clone showed up just a few times. V gene TRBV11-2 combines with J gene TRBJ2-7, with D unresolved. Germline-derived CDR1 and CDR2 are SGHAT and FQNNGV. Trimming left V 3 bases short and J 2 bases short, with 8 bases between. The CDR3 is 13 residues long. CDR3 region: CASSLRGPYEQYF. DNA for the CDR3: TGTGCCAGCAGCTTGCGTGGGCCCTACGAGCAGTACTTC.

The chain recombines TRBV2 with TRBJ2-5; 9 bases map to TRBD2. There are 14 residues in the CDR3. Germline V CDR1 and CDR2: SNHLY, FYNNEI. J lost 7 bases, V lost 4 bases, and 7 bases had no gene match. CDR3 DNA: TGTGCCAGCAGTGGCCAGCGGGGGGCGGCGACCCAGTACTTC. Its translation: CASSGQRGAATQYF.

V usage is TRBV28 and J usage is TRBJ2-5; D may correspond to TRBD1 or TRBD2 (5 bases each). CDR1 is MDHEN and CDR2 is SYDVKM in the germline V gene. V dropped 5 bases and J dropped 4 bases, with 14 bases sitting between them. This CDR3 comprises 14 residues. CDR3 bases: TGTGCCAGCAGTATGGCCGGGGCGGGAGAGACCCAGTACTTC. Translation gives CASSMAGAGETQYF.

The sample holds a few counts of this clone. Distinct nucleotide sequences in the sample also encode this CDR3. This sequence joins TRBV30 and TRBJ1-1; the D gene is possibly TRBD1 (5 bases). Germline V gene lookup returns CDR1 GTSNPN and CDR2 SVGIG (reference sequence). The V gene lost 0 bases and the J gene lost 1 base, with 9 bases spanning the gap. The CDR3 loop spans 14 amino acids. The CDR3 loop reads CAWSVLGGNTEAFF. CDR3 DNA: TGTGCCTGGAGTGTACTTGGGGGGAACACTGAAGCTTTCTTT.

The V and J genes are TRBV27 and TRBJ2-7; 8 positions agree with TRBD1. The CDR3 has 15 residues. Germline V gene lookup returns CDR1 MNHEY and CDR2 SMNVEV (reference sequence). V shed 6 bases, J shed 0 bases, and the junction held 7 bases outside the gene matches. In DNA form, the CDR3 reads TGTGCCAGCAGCCCTACAGGGGGAAGCTCCTACGAGCAGTACTTC. Its translation: CASSPTGGSSYEQYF.

This clone was counted once. The gene calls are TRBV5-1 and TRBJ2-7, with TRBD1 matching over 11 bases. CDR1 and CDR2 from the germline V gene are SGHRS and YFSETQ. The CDR3 is 15 amino acids. V trimming: 4 bases; J trimming: 2 bases; junction bases outside the gene matches: 5. CDR3 residues: CASSTGTGGTYEQYF. Here the CDR3 DNA reads TGCGCCAGCAGCACAGGGACAGGGGGGACCTACGAGCAGTACTTC.

This chain connects TRBV30 to TRBJ1-1; D gene uncertain. The CDR3 length is 10 residues. Trimming left V 1 base short and J 11 bases short, with 8 bases between. CDR1 is GTSNPN, CDR2 SVGIG, per germline (reference sequence). This chain's CDR3 is CAWSGERAFF. CDR3 bases: TGTGCCTGGAGTGGGGAACGGGCTTTCTTT.

The V and J genes are TRBV9 and TRBJ1-4, with D perhaps TRBD1 (5 bases). V lost 3 bases to trimming and J lost 4 bases, with 10 bases between them. Germline assignment: CDR1 SGDLS and CDR2 YYNGEE. The CDR3 sequence is 14 residues long. CDR3 region: CASSADSVNEKLFF. In DNA form, the CDR3 reads TGTGCCAGCAGCGCCGACAGCGTTAATGAAAAACTGTTTTTT.

The genes are TRBV10-3 and TRBJ2-2; 8 bases are shared with TRBD1. This CDR3 contains 14 residues. The J segment lost 3 bases and the V segment lost 6 bases, leaving 3 bases of the junction unmatched. The germline V gene encodes CDR1 ENHRY and CDR2 SYGVKD. The DNA of the CDR3 is TGTGCCATCAGAACGGGACAGGACACCGGGGAGCTGTTTTTT. As protein: CAIRTGQDTGELFF.

The chain is built from TRBV28 and TRBJ2-3; no clear D gene. V lost 6 bases and J lost 2, with 12 bases in between. The germline V gene has CDR1 MDHEN and CDR2 SYDVKM. The CDR3 loop spans 14 amino acids. CDR3 residues: CASSFGLITDTQYF. CDR3 in DNA: TGTGCCAGCAGCTTCGGGCTAATCACAGATACGCAGTATTTT.

A note on this clone: Other DNA sequences within the sample encode an identical CDR3. V and J are TRBV7-9 and TRBJ1-3; unclear D gene. This CDR3 region has 14 residues. From germline, CDR1 is SEHNR and CDR2 FQNEAQ (reference sequence). Trimming stripped 1 base from V and 0 bases from J, with 4 bases between. The CDR3 spells CASSLGYSGNTIYF. CDR3 bases: TGTGCCAGCAGCTTAGGGTACTCTGGAAACACCATATATTTT.

This clone was counted a single time. V gene TRBV5-1 combines with J gene TRBJ2-1, with 11 bases fitting TRBD2. The length of the CDR3 is 15 residues. V was clipped by 5 bases and J by 5 bases; unmatched bases: 6. The V gene's germline CDR1 is SGHRS and CDR2 YFSETQ. CDR3 region: CASRVGLAVHNEQFF. The CDR3 bases are TGCGCCAGCAGAGTGGGACTAGCGGTGCACAATGAGCAGTTCTTC.

The chain recombines TRBV5-1 with TRBJ2-5, with 8 positions matching TRBD1. In germline, CDR1 is SGHRS, CDR2 YFSETQ. Trimming at V came to 1 base and at J to 4 bases, leaving 9 bases not matched to a gene. This CDR3 spans 16 amino acids. CDR3 sequence reads: CASSLLATGTGETQYF. CDR3 coding DNA: TGCGCCAGCAGCTTGCTCGCAACCGGGACAGGAGAGACCCAGTACTTC.

This clone has more than one count but fewer than ten. The chain carries TRBV2 and TRBJ2-1, with D possibly being TRBD2 (6 bases). CDR3 length equals 13 residues. V was shortened by 8 bases and J by 7 bases, with 15 bases between the two germline ends. Germline CDR1 is SNHLY and CDR2 is FYNNEI. The CDR3 loop is CASGTGEGNEQFF. DNA for the CDR3: TGTGCCAGCGGGACGGGAGAGGGGAATGAGCAGTTCTTC.

Judged by abundance, this clone is medium-sized. The CDR3 region is CASRRDSEQYF. DNA for the CDR3: TGTGCCAGCCGACGGGACAGCGAGCAGTACTTC. The V call is TRBV27, the J call TRBJ2-7; 7 bases align to TRBD1. V lost 8 bases, J lost 6 bases, and 4 bases stayed unmatched. The germline gives CDR1 MNHEY, CDR2 SMNVEV (reference sequence). This CDR3 has 11 residues.

The chain employs TRBV5-1 and TRBJ1-1; 7 bases align to TRBD1. Germline CDR1 reads SGHRS; CDR2 reads YFSETQ. The CDR3 is 13 amino acids. V dropped 3 bases and J dropped 4; count of bases not matched to a gene: 3. CDR3 amino acids: CASSWGQITEAFF. The CDR3 nucleotides are TGCGCCAGCAGCTGGGGACAGATCACTGAAGCTTTCTTT.

This clone was recorded a few times. The chain joins TRBV5-1 to TRBJ2-3; D is perhaps TRBD2 (5 bases). This CDR3 region has 17 residues. Trimming pared 3 bases from V and 4 bases from J, leaving 21 bases between. CDR1 is SGHRS, CDR2 YFSETQ, per germline. In nucleotides, the CDR3 is TGCGCCAGCAGCTCTGGCGTATGGAGTAGCGTAGCAGATACGCAGTATTTT. Translated, it gives CASSSGVWSSVADTQYF.

This clone was observed a handful of times. The genes are TRBV2 and TRBJ2-7; no clear D. The ends were cut back, 4 bases at V and 0 bases at J, with 16 bases in the middle. The CDR3 extends over 16 amino acids. Germline lookup yields CDR1 SNHLY and CDR2 FYNNEI. CDR3 DNA sequence: TGTGCCAGCAGTGCCCCCATCGGCAGACACTCCTACGAGCAGTACTTC. Its protein product is CASSAPIGRHSYEQYF.